The entry below describes one T cell receptor (beta chain). No antigen is known for it. V was shortened by 2 bases and J by 1 base, with 12 bases between the two germline ends. The CDR3 spans 15 residues. In germline, CDR1 is SEHNR, CDR2 FQNEAQ (reference sequence). The data originate from a study of CD8 T cells in Susac syndrome. Whole-study context: The Susac syndrome patients that were sequenced included five or six with active disease and under ten in remission. At the time their blood was drawn, patients with Susac syndrome were either therapy-naive, on corticosteroids (with some of them also receiving intravenous immunoglobulin), or on intravenous immunoglobulin alone. The study, taken as a whole, reports: Expansion of clones was not seen in the CD4+ T cell repertoires of Susac syndrome.

An input of roughly 0.45 to 1 ug of RNA was subjected to reverse transcription using random hexamers. Across 54 Vbeta and 13 Jbeta, immunoSEQ multiplex PCR amplified TCR beta CDR3. TCRdb reprocessed the immunoSEQ multiplex PCR reads via MiXCR and lists one record per CDR3 protein. There are tens of thousands of distinct CDR3 sequences in the sample; roughly 93% occur only once, and roughly 0.16% lies in the top ten. Sequencing was performed on CD4+ T cells from PBMCs. The chain employs TRBV7-9 and TRBJ2-7; no definite D call. The receptor comes from a human donor with Susac syndrome. CDR3 sequence reads: CASSLTLGRSYEQYF. In nucleotides, the CDR3 is TGTGCCAGCAGCTTAACTCTAGGGCGTTCCTACGAGCAGTACTTC.